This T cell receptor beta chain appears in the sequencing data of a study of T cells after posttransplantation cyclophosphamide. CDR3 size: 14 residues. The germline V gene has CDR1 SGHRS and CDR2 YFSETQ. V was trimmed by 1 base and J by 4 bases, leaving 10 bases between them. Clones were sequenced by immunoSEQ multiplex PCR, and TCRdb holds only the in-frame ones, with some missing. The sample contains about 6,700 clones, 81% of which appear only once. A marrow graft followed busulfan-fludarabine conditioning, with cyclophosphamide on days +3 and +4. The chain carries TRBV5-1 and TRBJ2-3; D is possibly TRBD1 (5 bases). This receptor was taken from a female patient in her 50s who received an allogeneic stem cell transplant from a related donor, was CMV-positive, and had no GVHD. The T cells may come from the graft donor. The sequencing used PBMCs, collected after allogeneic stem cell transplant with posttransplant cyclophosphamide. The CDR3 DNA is TGCGCCAGCAGCTTGTCGCAGGGATCAGATACGCAGTATTTT. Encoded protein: CASSLSQGSDTQYF.